The entry below describes one TCR beta chain. The data originate from a study of blood T cell repertoires in COVID-19. CDR3 size: 14 residues. Trimming at V came to 8 bases and at J to 0 bases, leaving 8 bases not matched to a gene. The germline V gene has CDR1 SQVTM and CDR2 ANQGSEA. Libraries were prepared by immunoSEQ multiplex PCR; TCRdb keeps only in-frame clonotypes and omits some of them. This table has roughly 58,000 clones, roughly four fifths appearing once. Sequenced input: peripheral blood. The genes are TRBV29-1 and TRBJ2-3; TRBD2 matches at 7 bases. The clonotype comes from a man in his 60s with COVID-19, enrolled during active disease. CDR3 region: CSWSGGASTDTQYF. CDR3 DNA: TGCAGCTGGTCGGGGGGAGCTAGCACAGATACGCAGTATTTT.